The next 25 T cell receptor beta chains were all read from a single sample in a study of human T cells and chemical hapten exposure. Documented time point: pre-sensitization, week 0. Treatment denoted: therapeutic diphenylcyclopropenone sensitization with weekly scalp DPC. TCRdb reprocessed the RACE reads via MiXCR and lists one record per CDR3 protein. The sample includes approximately 400,000 distinct CDR3 sequences, 4.5% to 6% of them seen just once. This sample comprised whole blood, obtained in connection with sensitization to the hapten diphenylcyclopropenone (DPC). The receptor source for this set is a woman in her forties or fifties with alopecia areata. Some clones in this sample may be carry-over from other donors' samples.

This clonotype appeared many times. CDR3 residues: CASKPLRGREYNEQFF. The CDR3 DNA reads TGTGCCAGCAAACCCCTTCGCGGGAGAGAGTACAATGAGCAGTTCTTC. The chain has TRBV11-2 and TRBJ2-1, with 7 bases fitting TRBD2. This CDR3 is built from 16 residues. Germline values: CDR1 SGHAT, CDR2 FQNNGV. Losses at the gene ends were 7 bases for V and 4 bases for J; bases not matched to a gene: 13.

In its sample, this clonotype was seen many times. The chain is built from TRBV7-9 and TRBJ1-6; D not certain. Germline V gene data show CDR1 as SEHNR and CDR2 as FQNEAQ (reference sequence). Deletions cut 5 bases from V and 7 bases from J, with 15 bases between. The CDR3 consists of 15 residues. CDR3: CASSPPGRRNSPLHF. CDR3 nucleotide sequence: TGTGCCAGCAGCCCCCCCGGACGGAGAAATTCACCCCTCCACTTT.

This clonotype was picked up many times. The V and J genes are TRBV7-6 and TRBJ2-1, with D perhaps matching TRBD1 (6 bases). V shed 5 bases and J shed 8 bases, with 16 bases lying between them. CDR1 is SGHVS, CDR2 FNYEAQ, per germline. CDR3 length: 14 residues. CDR3 nucleotides: TGTGCCAGCAGCATTACAGGGTGGGGCGATGAGCAGTTCTTC. Translated, it gives CASSITGWGDEQFF.

The rearrangement joins TRBV20-1 to TRBJ2-3; tentatively, D is TRBD2 (5 bases). CDR3 length: 15 amino acids. Germline-derived CDR1 and CDR2 are DFQATT and SNEGSKA (reference sequence). Trimming took 5 bases from V and 0 from J, leaving 15 bases between them. CDR3 region: CSARVLVSSTDTQYF. In DNA form, the CDR3 reads TGCAGTGCTCGCGTACTAGTTTCTAGCACAGATACGCAGTATTTT.

This chain connects TRBV23-1 to TRBJ2-7, with D perhaps matching TRBD1 (5 bases). TRBV23-1 carries the ORF label, with uncertain function. The CDR3 runs to 13 residues. Trimming left V 2 bases short and J 5 bases short, with 10 bases between. In DNA, the CDR3 is TGCGCCAGCAGTCAAAGGGGCATGGACGAGCAGTACTTC. Translation gives CASSQRGMDEQYF.

Regarding this clonotype: Possible read error: a much larger clone is one base away. The chain uses TRBV27 and TRBJ1-2; the D is unclear. The CDR3 totals 14 residues. The germline V gene encodes CDR1 MNHEY and CDR2 SMNVEV (reference sequence). The CDR3 region is CTSSLGRNNYGYTF. CDR3 bases: TGTACCAGCAGTTTAGGCAGGAATAACTATGGCTACACCTTC.

This clonotype has a handful of counts. This chain uses TRBV12-3 or TRBV12-4 with TRBJ1-6; 8 nucleotides match TRBD1. Trimming cost V 6 bases and J 4 bases; bases outside gene matches: 5. This CDR3 is built from 15 residues. DNA for the CDR3: TGTGCCAGCAGGGACCACAGGGGGTATAATTCACCCCTCCACTTT. Translation: CASRDHRGYNSPLHF.

This clonotype has at least ten counts. The rearrangement joins TRBV14 to TRBJ1-4; TRBD1 might be the D (6 bases). The V gene lost 1 base and the J gene lost 0 bases, with 15 bases spanning the gap. This CDR3 is built from 18 residues. In germline, CDR1 is SGHDN, CDR2 FVKESK. This CDR3 reads CASSQAGAGVATNEKLFF. The DNA for the CDR3 is TGTGCCAGCAGCCAAGCGGGGGCAGGCGTCGCAACTAATGAAAAACTGTTTTTT.

This clonotype appeared many times. V gene TRBV7-2 combines with J gene TRBJ2-7, with TRBD1 identical over 9 bases. V lost 5 bases to trimming and J lost 6 bases; unmatched junction nucleotides: 8. The CDR3 covers 14 residues. CDR1 is SGHTA and CDR2 is FQGNSA in the germline V gene. CDR3 loop: CASSPDRGIREQYF. In DNA, the CDR3 is TGTGCCAGCAGCCCCGACAGGGGGATTCGCGAGCAGTACTTC.

This clonotype has at least ten counts. This chain links TRBV3-1 with TRBJ2-3, with 8 bases that match TRBD2. CDR1 and CDR2 (germline): LGHDT, YNNKEL (reference sequence). This CDR3 region has 15 residues. V was pared by 5 bases and J by 3 bases, with 7 bases of the junction left unmatched. Written as DNA, the CDR3 is TGTGCCAGCAGCTCCCGCGGCGGGAGGACAGATACGCAGTATTTT. Its translation is CASSSRGGRTDTQYF.

This clonotype was detected many times. The rearrangement joins TRBV27 to TRBJ2-1; 9 bases map to TRBD1. J lost 6 bases, V lost 5 bases, and 5 bases had no gene match. This CDR3 contains 14 residues. Germline-derived CDR1 and CDR2 are MNHEY and SMNVEV (reference sequence). The CDR3 region is CASSKGQGINEQFF. CDR3 bases: TGTGCCAGCAGTAAGGGACAGGGAATCAATGAGCAGTTCTTC.

This clonotype was seen ten or more times. The chain recombines TRBV5-1 with TRBJ2-5, with D unresolved. The germline V and J ends were trimmed by 0 bases and 1 base, with 7 bases remaining between them. Germline assignment: CDR1 SGHRS and CDR2 YFSETQ. This CDR3 comprises 14 residues. The CDR3 nucleotides are TGCGCCAGCAGCTTGGTCCCTAGCCAAGAGACCCAGTACTTC. Amino acid sequence: CASSLVPSQETQYF.

This clonotype came up a few times. This chain links TRBV29-1 with TRBJ2-7; tentative D call: TRBD1 (6 bases). This CDR3 is built from 14 residues. The V end lost 4 bases, the J end lost 3 bases, and 16 bases lay between the germline ends. Germline CDR1 reads SQVTM; CDR2 reads ANQGSEA. The CDR3 DNA is TGCAGCGTTGCAGAGGGGGTGGGGGACTACGAGCAGTACTTC. The encoded protein is CSVAEGVGDYEQYF.

This clonotype was observed at least ten times. J is TRBJ2-5 and V is TRBV5-1; no reliable D call. Germline lookup yields CDR1 SGHRS and CDR2 YFSETQ. The CDR3 totals 12 residues. V lost 0 bases and J 5 bases, leaving 5 bases between the germline ends. As DNA, the CDR3 is TGCGCCAGCAGCTTGGACGACGAGACCCAGTACTTC. It translates to CASSLDDETQYF.

The CDR3 DNA reads TGTGCCAGCAGCGCCGGGACACGTCCTGGAAACACCATATATTTT. Protein sequence: CASSAGTRPGNTIYF. This chain connects TRBV6-5 to TRBJ1-3; D is perhaps TRBD1 (6 bases). Germline CDR1 reads MNHEY; CDR2 reads SVGAGI. Deletions cut 6 bases from V and 2 bases from J, with 14 bases between. The CDR3 is 15 residues long.

This clonotype was observed many times. The chain combines TRBV7-2 with TRBJ2-1; D gene uncertain. Germline V gene lookup returns CDR1 SGHTA and CDR2 FQGNSA. Trimming removed 5 bases from V and 3 bases from J, with 8 bases in between. This CDR3 has 13 residues. CDR3 sequence (DNA): TGTGCCAGCAGCCACCCAGACTACAATGAGCAGTTCTTC. Protein: CASSHPDYNEQFF.

The table lists this clonotype with many counts. This chain links TRBV6-5 with TRBJ2-2; 12 bases are a match to TRBD2. J was trimmed by 6 bases and V by 2 bases; bases with no gene match: 4. The CDR3 runs 16 residues. Germline CDR1 reads MNHEY; CDR2 reads SVGAGI. The CDR3 nucleotides read TGTGCCAGCAGTTACCTGACTAGCGGGAGACCCGGGGAGCTGTTTTTT. It is translated as CASSYLTSGRPGELFF.

This clonotype was counted at least ten times. The rearrangement uses TRBV7-9 and TRBJ2-7; D not resolved. The CDR3 covers 13 residues. Trimming shortened V by 3 bases and J by 3 bases, and 9 bases separated the two germline ends. Germline V gives CDR1 SEHNR, CDR2 FQNEAQ (reference sequence). The CDR3 region has the DNA TGTGCCAGCAGCTTCGGCAGTGACTACGAGCAGTACTTC. It encodes CASSFGSDYEQYF.

This clonotype was seen repeatedly, ten times or more. The chain employs TRBV29-1 and TRBJ2-3, with D possibly being TRBD2 (6 bases). CDR1 is SQVTM, CDR2 ANQGSEA, per germline. The CDR3 is 12 amino acids. Trimming left V 4 bases short and J 6 bases short, with 11 bases between. The CDR3, as DNA: TGCAGCGTTGTCCTAGCGTCCGATACGCAGTATTTT. Its translation: CSVVLASDTQYF.

This clonotype was seen a few times. V and J are TRBV7-2 and TRBJ2-5; 10 bases line up with TRBD1. The germline V gene encodes CDR1 SGHTA and CDR2 FQGNSA. The CDR3 runs to 15 residues. The V gene end was trimmed by 8 bases and the J gene end by 2 bases; junction bases not matched to a gene: 8. CDR3 DNA sequence: TGTGCCAGCGTACTTGACAGGGGGCAACAAGAGACCCAGTACTTC. Translation: CASVLDRGQQETQYF.

A few counts support this clonotype. The V and J genes are TRBV15 and TRBJ2-1, with 14 bases identical to TRBD2. V trimming: 4 bases; J trimming: 7 bases; junction bases outside the gene matches: 9. Germline V gives CDR1 LNHNV, CDR2 YYDKDF (reference sequence). This CDR3 is built from 17 residues. The CDR3 DNA reads TGTGCCACCAGCACCCCCGGGACTAGCGGGAGAGGGAATGAGCAGTTCTTC. Translated: CATSTPGTSGRGNEQFF.

The sample holds a few counts of this clonotype. The chain employs TRBV4-3 and TRBJ2-2; 8 nucleotides match TRBD2. This CDR3 contains 19 residues. Germline assignment: CDR1 LGHNA and CDR2 YSLEER. V gave up 1 base and J gave up 5 bases; unmatched junction bases: 15. For the CDR3, the DNA is TGCGCCAGCAGCCAAGCAAGCCCGCGAGCGGGAGTGCATACCGGGGAGCTGTTTTTT. This codes for CASSQASPRAGVHTGELFF.

This clonotype was detected many times. The J gene is TRBJ2-3, the V gene TRBV20-1; 7 bases fit TRBD1. V lost 2 bases, J lost 0 bases, and 5 bases stayed unmatched. Germline V gene lookup returns CDR1 DFQATT and CDR2 SNEGSKA (reference sequence). The CDR3 contains 15 residues. The DNA for the CDR3 is TGCAGTGCTAGACAGCAGGGGGATAGCACAGATACGCAGTATTTT. This encodes CSARQQGDSTDTQYF.

This clonotype was observed at least ten times. The V gene is TRBV14, the J gene TRBJ2-3, with a possible D match to TRBD2 (5 bases). The ends were cut back, 6 bases at V and 5 bases at J, with 9 bases in the middle. The CDR3 covers 12 residues. Germline V lookup: CDR1 SGHDN, CDR2 FVKESK. The CDR3 loop reads CASRSEGDTQYF. The CDR3 bases are TGTGCCAGCAGGAGTGAGGGAGATACGCAGTATTTT.

At least ten counts were recorded for this clonotype. The chain combines TRBV5-1 with TRBJ1-1; D is uncertain. The length of the CDR3 is 14 residues. Germline values: CDR1 SGHRS, CDR2 YFSETQ. V lost 1 base, J lost 0 bases, and 7 bases lay in between. In DNA form, the CDR3 reads TGCGCCAGCAGCTTGATGGCAGTGAACACTGAAGCTTTCTTT. Its protein product is CASSLMAVNTEAFF.